This T cell receptor (beta chain) was recovered during a study of blood T cell repertoires in COVID-19. In the source study's methods: Amplified reference gene primers provided the basis for estimating nucleated cell counts. The assay was immunoSEQ multiplex PCR, and TCRdb's table has in-frame clones only and misses some. V, J and clone size derive from that table, while D and trimming were established from the DNA sequence. The table records tens of thousands of clones, around 89% of them present only once. Trimming stripped 6 bases from V and 2 bases from J, with 14 bases between. The germline V gene encodes CDR1 MNHEY and CDR2 SVGAGI. This CDR3 contains 14 residues. This clone was seen once.

What was sequenced was peripheral blood. The chain is built from TRBV6-5 and TRBJ2-7; a possible D gene is TRBD2 (7 bases). The origin of this receptor is a human donor in a cohort sampled during active COVID-19. CDR3 in amino acids: CASRGGGGAYEQYF. Here the CDR3 DNA reads TGTGCCAGCAGGGGGGGCGGGGGCGCCTACGAGCAGTACTTC.